The 26 T cell receptor beta chains below all came from one sample that was sequenced in a study of blood T cells in healthy people across ages. PCR was performed a second time for roughly 7 to 11 cycles using a sample-barcoded 5' primer and a J-beta primer mix. From the 5' RACE reads, TCRdb called clonotypes with MiXCR, one entry per CDR3 protein. The sample has 720,000 or so distinct CDR3 sequences, 40% to 45% seen once. Material for sequencing was blood. The receptors were gathered from a man older than 75 in good health.

This clonotype was picked up a small number of times. J is TRBJ2-4 and V is TRBV15; 8 bases fit TRBD1. Germline V gene data show CDR1 as LNHNV and CDR2 as YYDKDF (reference sequence). The J segment lost 13 bases and the V segment lost 0 bases, leaving 11 bases of the junction unmatched. This CDR3 region has 15 residues. The CDR3 DNA reads as TGTGCCACCAGCAGAGACTCAGGGGGCCTTTCGGAGCAGTACTTC. Protein sequence: CATSRDSGGLSEQYF.

The chain links TRBV3-1 to TRBJ2-1, with TRBD2 matching 7 bases. The CDR3 totals 15 residues. CDR1 LGHDT and CDR2 YNNKEL come from the germline V gene (reference sequence). J was trimmed by 5 bases and V by 2 bases; bases with no gene match: 6. The CDR3 sequence is CASSQWRTRNNEQFF. The CDR3 bases are TGTGCCAGCAGCCAATGGCGGACTAGAAACAATGAGCAGTTCTTC.

This clonotype was detected a few times. The CDR3 DNA is TGTGCCAGCAATGGGGGCTTGGGACTAGGGACCTACGAGCAGTACTTC. Its protein product is CASNGGLGLGTYEQYF. This chain links TRBV2 with TRBJ2-7; 8 nucleotides match TRBD2. The CDR3 covers 16 residues. Germline V gene data show CDR1 as SNHLY and CDR2 as FYNNEI. Trimming removed 7 bases from V and 2 bases from J; junction bases left unmatched: 13.

Details on this clonotype: A much larger clonotype is one base distant, so this may be a read error. This rearrangement joins TRBV5-1 to TRBJ2-3; 7 nucleotides line up with TRBD2. The CDR3 contains 13 residues. Germline V CDR1 and CDR2: SGHRS, YFSETQ. CDR3: CAGSLSGGDTQYF. CDR3 bases: TGCGCCGGCAGCTTGTCCGGGGGGGATACGCAGTATTTT.

The chain is built from TRBV2 and TRBJ2-1; D is tentatively TRBD1 or TRBD2 (5 bases each). CDR3 length: 16 residues. V was cut by 4 bases and J by 2 bases, with 15 bases left in between. Germline assignment: CDR1 SNHLY and CDR2 FYNNEI. CDR3: CASSARDPGPYNEQFF. In DNA form, the CDR3 reads TGTGCCAGCAGTGCCAGAGATCCGGGGCCCTACAATGAGCAGTTCTTC.

This clonotype was counted at least ten times. The chain uses TRBV6-6 and TRBJ2-5; the match to TRBD2 covers 7 bases. CDR1 is MNHNY and CDR2 is SVGAGI in the germline V gene (reference sequence). The CDR3 has 15 amino acids. The J segment lost 5 bases and the V segment lost 4 bases, leaving 10 bases of the junction unmatched. CDR3: CASSSGAGTKETQYF. In nucleotides, the CDR3 is TGTGCCAGCAGTTCCGGAGCGGGGACTAAGGAGACCCAGTACTTC.

The chain combines TRBV12-3 or TRBV12-4 with TRBJ1-1; D unclear. This CDR3 spans 16 amino acids. Trimming took 0 bases from V and 0 from J, leaving 11 bases between them. CDR3 nucleotide sequence: TGTGCCAGCAGTTTAGCGGGTTTCCTAATGAACACTGAAGCTTTCTTT. This translates into CASSLAGFLMNTEAFF.

The genes are TRBV12-3 or TRBV12-4 and TRBJ2-7; 10 nucleotides line up with TRBD2. The CDR3 loop spans 15 amino acids. Trimming removed 6 bases from V and 7 bases from J; junction bases left unmatched: 12. CDR3 loop: CASSPGTSVYNEQYF. The CDR3 nucleotides read TGTGCCAGCAGCCCCGGGACTAGCGTATACAATGAGCAGTACTTC.

V usage is TRBV5-1 and J usage is TRBJ1-6, with D uncertain. V was shortened by 1 base and J by 6 bases, with 11 bases between the two germline ends. Germline lookup yields CDR1 SGHRS and CDR2 YFSETQ. This CDR3 is 15 amino acids long. The CDR3 DNA is TGCGCCAGCAGCTTGAGAGGCAGGAGTAATTCACCCCTCCACTTT. This gives the protein CASSLRGRSNSPLHF.

This clonotype has at least ten counts. The V gene is TRBV7-8, the J gene TRBJ1-1, with D possibly TRBD1 on 5 matching bases. This CDR3 spans 12 amino acids. With 1 base removed from V and 10 bases from J, the gap between germline ends came to 10 bases. Germline loops: CDR1 SGHVS, CDR2 FQNEAQ. Written as DNA, the CDR3 is TGTGCCAGCAGCTTAGTTCAGGGACCAGCTTTCTTT. This sequence encodes CASSLVQGPAFF.

V and J are TRBV29-1 and TRBJ2-7, with TRBD1 matching over 10 bases. Germline V CDR1 and CDR2: SQVTM, ANQGSEA. The CDR3 extends over 13 amino acids. V gave up 5 bases and J gave up 2 bases; unmatched junction bases: 3. The CDR3 reads CSVRTGGPYEQYF. DNA of the CDR3: TGCAGCGTTCGGACAGGGGGACCCTACGAGCAGTACTTC.

In its sample, this clonotype was seen a few times. The chain uses TRBV5-1 and TRBJ1-2, with 9 positions matching TRBD1. Germline loops: CDR1 SGHRS, CDR2 YFSETQ. The CDR3 has 15 amino acids. V shed 4 bases, J shed 3 bases, and the junction held 7 bases outside the gene matches. The chain's CDR3 is CASSNRGPGDYGYTF. CDR3 DNA sequence: TGCGCCAGCAGCAACAGGGGGCCTGGGGACTATGGCTACACCTTC.

The CDR3 reads CSASQDQETQYF. The CDR3 DNA sequence: TGCAGTGCTAGCCAGGATCAAGAGACCCAGTACTTC. The chain uses TRBV20-1 and TRBJ2-5; D uncertain. The V end was cut by 3 bases, the J end by 2 bases, with 7 bases between. This CDR3 region has 12 residues. Germline V gene data show CDR1 as DFQATT and CDR2 as SNEGSKA (reference sequence).

This clonotype occurred many times. The rearrangement joins TRBV4-3 to TRBJ2-7; no firm D call. Germline values: CDR1 LGHNA, CDR2 YSLEER. CDR3 length equals 16 residues. V dropped 0 bases and J dropped 3 bases, with 15 bases sitting between them. The CDR3 here is CASSQEKGVPSYEQYF. In nucleotides, the CDR3 is TGCGCCAGCAGCCAAGAAAAGGGTGTACCCAGCTACGAGCAGTACTTC.

This chain uses TRBV29-1 with TRBJ2-3; tentatively, D is TRBD2 (6 bases). The V gene's germline CDR1 is SQVTM and CDR2 ANQGSEA. The CDR3 is 11 amino acids. V lost 5 bases to trimming and J lost 4 bases, with 7 bases between them. The CDR3 nucleotides read TGCAGCGTTCGACTAGCAGATACGCAGTATTTT. It yields the protein CSVRLADTQYF.

This chain connects TRBV2 to TRBJ2-5; D possibly corresponds to TRBD2 (6 bases). Trimming removed 4 bases at V and 2 bases at J, with 14 bases between. CDR1 is SNHLY and CDR2 is FYNNEI in the germline V gene. The CDR3 is 15 residues long. CDR3 DNA sequence: TGTGCCAGCAGTGCCCGGGACTTATTACAAGAGACCCAGTACTTC. Translation gives CASSARDLLQETQYF. Based on the CDR3 plus reference TRBV2 and TRBJ2-5, the full variable domain is EPEVTQTPSHQVTQMGQEVILRCVPISNHLYFYWYRQILGQKVEFLVSFYNNEISEKSEIFDDQFSVERPDGSNFTLKIRSTKLEDSAMYFCASSARDLLQETQYFGPGTRLLVL.

This clonotype appeared a single time. The junction departs from germline at one end; a sequencing error may be responsible. The gene calls are TRBV16 and TRBJ2-3; D call uncertain. Germline V gene sequence: CDR1 KGHSY, CDR2 FQNENV. The CDR3 consists of 12 residues. The CDR3 sequence: CDSSPSTDTQYF. CDR3 DNA: TGTGACAGCAGCCCCAGCACAGATACGCAGTATTTT.

The V gene is TRBV20-1, the J gene TRBJ1-2; tentative D call: TRBD1 (5 bases). Germline CDR1 and CDR2: DFQATT and SNEGSKA (reference sequence). Between the trimmed V and J ends, which lost 3 bases and 3 bases, there was a span of 17 bases. There are 15 residues in the CDR3. The CDR3 sequence is CSARAGTARDYGYTF. The CDR3 DNA follows: TGCAGTGCTAGGGCCGGGACGGCTAGGGACTATGGCTACACCTTC.

This chain links TRBV7-2 with TRBJ2-2; D unclear. V shed 0 bases and J shed 5 bases, with 10 bases lying between them. CDR3 length: 15 amino acids. CDR1 and CDR2 from the germline V gene are SGHTA and FQGNSA. In DNA, the CDR3 is TGTGCCAGCAGCTTAGCGCACATCGGGACCGGGGAGCTGTTTTTT. It translates to CASSLAHIGTGELFF.

Worth noting for this clonotype: One junction end does not reproduce the germline sequence, and a read error may be involved. This chain links TRBV6-6 with TRBJ2-5, with D hard to call. This CDR3 has 11 amino acids. Germline V gene sequence: CDR1 MNHNY, CDR2 SVGAGI (reference sequence). CDR3 coding DNA: TGTGCCGGCAGTTACTCCTATGAGCAGTACTTC. This gives the protein CAGSYSYEQYF.

The chain has TRBV11-2 and TRBJ2-1, with 10 bases aligning to TRBD2. J was trimmed by 7 bases and V by 3 bases; bases with no gene match: 6. The V gene's germline CDR1 is SGHAT and CDR2 FQNNGV. The CDR3 spans 15 residues. The CDR3 nucleotides are TGTGCCAGCAGCTTCAGCGGGGGGGCCGGTAATGAGCAGTTCTTC. Protein: CASSFSGGAGNEQFF.

This sequence joins TRBV7-7 and TRBJ2-1, with D uncertain. V was pared by 5 bases and J by 6 bases, with 20 bases between. Germline V gene lookup returns CDR1 SSHAT and CDR2 FNYEAQ (reference sequence). The CDR3 runs 16 residues. The CDR3 DNA sequence: TGTGCCAGCAGCGGCCGACTTGGCGGTAACCCCAATGAGCAGTTCTTC. It yields the protein CASSGRLGGNPNEQFF.

The chain carries TRBV6-2 or TRBV6-3 and TRBJ2-4; D not resolved. The CDR3 contains 11 residues. With 8 bases removed from V and 8 bases from J, the gap between germline ends came to 10 bases. The germline CDR1 and CDR2 sequences are MNHEY and SVGEGT. CDR3 protein: CASGRMDIQYF. CDR3 nucleotide sequence: TGTGCCAGCGGCAGGATGGACATTCAGTACTTC.

This clonotype was seen only a few times. V usage is TRBV6-6 and J usage is TRBJ2-1, with 8 bases that match TRBD2. CDR1 is MNHNY and CDR2 is SVGAGI in the germline V gene (reference sequence). The J segment lost 6 bases and the V segment lost 5 bases, leaving 6 bases of the junction unmatched. The CDR3 runs to 14 residues. This chain's CDR3 is CASSTSGASNEQFF. The CDR3 coding sequence is TGTGCCAGCAGTACTAGCGGAGCCTCCAATGAGCAGTTCTTC.

This clonotype was counted only a few times. The chain couples TRBV5-1 to TRBJ1-6; 8 bases map to TRBD1. Germline trimming cut 4 bases from V and 7 bases from J; bases unmatched to any gene: 13. The germline V gene encodes CDR1 SGHRS and CDR2 YFSETQ. This CDR3 contains 17 residues. Here the CDR3 reads CASSGRDQGASNSPLHF. CDR3 in DNA: TGCGCCAGCAGCGGACGGGATCAGGGGGCGTCGAATTCACCCCTCCACTTT.

This clonotype was observed a handful of times. The V gene is TRBV4-1, the J gene TRBJ2-7; perhaps TRBD2 as D (6 bases). The ends were cut back, 3 bases at V and 0 bases at J, with 24 bases in the middle. CDR1 is MGHRA, CDR2 YSYEKL, per germline. This CDR3 is 19 amino acids long. The DNA for the CDR3 is TGCGCCAGCAGCCATACAGGTCGGACCGGGAGCTATAGCTCCTACGAGCAGTACTTC. The encoded protein is CASSHTGRTGSYSSYEQYF.